This entry lists 24 T cell receptor beta chains sequenced from one sample in a study of blood T cell repertoires in COVID-19. Libraries were prepared by immunoSEQ multiplex PCR; TCRdb keeps only in-frame clonotypes and omits some of them. Here the sample spans more than 300,000 clones, 92% being singletons. Sequencing used PBMCs or T cells enriched from blood (not recorded which). The origin of the receptors is a woman under 40 who had recovered from COVID-19.

This clone showed up just once. The chain links TRBV7-9 to TRBJ1-5, with D uncertain. V was cut by 1 base and J by 2 bases, with 15 bases left in between. The CDR3 runs to 17 residues. Germline V gene sequence: CDR1 SEHNR, CDR2 FQNEAQ (reference sequence). The CDR3 sequence: CASSLGTELRGNQPQHF. The CDR3 coding sequence is TGTGCCAGCAGCTTAGGTACCGAGCTGAGAGGCAATCAGCCCCAGCATTTT.

Here the CDR3 DNA reads TGCGCCAGCAGCCAAGGCCTAGCCCCAGCCTACGAGCAGTACTTC. Amino acid sequence: CASSQGLAPAYEQYF. The chain links TRBV4-1 to TRBJ2-7, with D perhaps TRBD2 (5 bases). Germline V gene sequence: CDR1 MGHRA, CDR2 YSYEKL. V lost 1 base and J 2 bases, leaving 12 bases between the germline ends. CDR3 length: 15 amino acids.

The chain combines TRBV7-9 with TRBJ2-1; no firm D call. CDR1 SEHNR and CDR2 FQNEAQ come from the germline V gene (reference sequence). Between the trimmed V and J ends, which lost 5 bases and 9 bases, there was a span of 17 bases. The CDR3 runs to 14 residues. CDR3 nucleotides: TGTGCCAGCAGCCCCAGCCCGGTATCGGGTGAGCAGTTCTTC. It is translated as CASSPSPVSGEQFF.

The chain uses TRBV3-1 (or the pseudogene TRBV3-2) and TRBJ2-2, with 8 bases that match TRBD1. The trim removed 3 bases at V and 5 bases at J, leaving 5 bases unmatched. The germline V gene encodes CDR1 LGHDT and CDR2 YNNKEL (reference sequence). This CDR3 spans 15 amino acids. This CDR3 is CASSHTGTGTGELFF. CDR3 in DNA: TGTGCCAGCAGCCACACCGGGACAGGAACCGGGGAGCTGTTTTTT.

The V gene is TRBV19, the J gene TRBJ2-2, with D possibly TRBD1 on 6 matching bases. The germline V gene has CDR1 LNHDA and CDR2 SQIVND (reference sequence). V shed 6 bases and J shed 6 bases, with 11 bases lying between them. The CDR3 has 13 residues. CDR3 residues: CASRPRGSGELFF. The CDR3 region has the DNA TGTGCCAGTAGGCCCAGGGGATCCGGGGAGCTGTTTTTT.

The chain couples TRBV3-1 (or the pseudogene TRBV3-2) to TRBJ2-3, with TRBD2 as a possible D gene (6 bases). CDR3 size: 15 residues. V lost 1 base and J lost 1, with 9 bases in between. CDR1 is LGHDT and CDR2 is YNNKEL in the germline V gene (reference sequence). The DNA of the CDR3 is TGTGCCAGCAGCCAAGTCGGGGGTCGCACAGATACGCAGTATTTT. As protein: CASSQVGGRTDTQYF.

The chain uses TRBV28 and TRBJ2-3; 9 bases fit TRBD2. J lost 5 bases, V lost 4 bases, and 7 bases had no gene match. CDR3 length equals 15 residues. Germline CDR1 and CDR2: MDHEN and SYDVKM. The DNA for the CDR3 is TGTGCCAGCAGTTCGCCAGCGGGGGGTAAAGATACGCAGTATTTT. Its translation is CASSSPAGGKDTQYF.

The chain couples TRBV27 to TRBJ2-1, with D perhaps matching TRBD2 (6 bases). V lost 4 bases and J lost 6, with 10 bases in between. This CDR3 spans 13 amino acids. Looked up from germline, CDR1 is MNHEY and CDR2 is SMNVEV (reference sequence). The CDR3 DNA follows: TGTGCCAGCAGTTCTAGCGAAGGCAATGAGCAGTTCTTC. It specifies CASSSSEGNEQFF.

This sequence joins TRBV28 and TRBJ2-5; D is perhaps TRBD1 (7 bases). The V gene lost 8 bases and the J gene lost 1 base, with 14 bases spanning the gap. Germline V gene data show CDR1 as MDHEN and CDR2 as SYDVKM. CDR3 size: 14 residues. The DNA of the CDR3 is TGTGCCAGCGGGGCAGGGGGGCGCCAAGAGACCCAGTACTTC. Amino acids: CASGAGGRQETQYF.

This chain joins TRBV7-2 and TRBJ2-7, with 9 bases aligning to TRBD2. The CDR3 contains 15 residues. Germline values: CDR1 SGHTA, CDR2 FQGNSA. Trimming took 7 bases from V and 2 from J; bases not matched to a gene: 9. CDR3 coding DNA: TGTGCCAGCACAGGCGCTAGCGGGACGACCTACGAGCAGTACTTC. This translates into CASTGASGTTYEQYF. The full variable domain, completed using reference TRBV7-2 and TRBJ2-7, is GAGVSQSPSNKVTEKGKDVELRCDPISGHTALYWYRQSLGQGLEFLIYFQGNSAPDKSGLPSDRFSAERTGGSVSTLTIQRTQQEDSAVYLCASTGASGTTYEQYFGPGTRLTVT.

This chain joins TRBV5-1 and TRBJ2-1; D gene unclear. The CDR3 contains 11 residues. Germline assignment: CDR1 SGHRS and CDR2 YFSETQ. The ends were cut back, 4 bases at V and 9 bases at J, with 8 bases in the middle. The CDR3 protein is CASSQYFEQFF. CDR3 coding DNA: TGCGCCAGCAGCCAGTATTTTGAGCAGTTCTTC. The full variable domain, completed using reference TRBV5-1 and TRBJ2-1, is KAGVTQTPRYLIKTRGQQVTLSCSPISGHRSVSWYQQTPGQGLQFLFEYFSETQRNKGNFPGRFSGRQFSNSRSEMNVSTLELGDSALYLCASSQYFEQFFGPGTRLTVL.

The rearrangement links TRBV4-2 to TRBJ2-1; TRBD2 matches 11 bases. The CDR3 runs 15 residues. The V gene's germline CDR1 is LGHNA and CDR2 YNFKEQ. Trimming removed 4 bases from V and 12 bases from J; junction bases left unmatched: 11. CDR3 protein: CASSPLAGGASGQFF. The CDR3 nucleotides are TGTGCCAGCAGCCCATTAGCGGGAGGGGCTTCGGGGCAGTTCTTC.

V is TRBV7-3 and J is TRBJ2-5, with 7 bases identical to TRBD2. This CDR3 is built from 13 residues. CDR1 is SGHTA and CDR2 is FQGTGA in the germline V gene. V gave up 6 bases and J gave up 2 bases; unmatched junction bases: 3. This CDR3 is CASRSSGQETQYF. The DNA of the CDR3 is TGTGCCAGCAGGTCTAGCGGACAAGAGACCCAGTACTTC.

The J gene is TRBJ2-5, the V gene TRBV7-9, with D possibly TRBD2 on 5 matching bases. The CDR3 consists of 14 residues. Germline loops: CDR1 SEHNR, CDR2 FQNEAQ (reference sequence). V was shortened by 4 bases and J by 5 bases, with 14 bases between the two germline ends. The DNA for the CDR3 is TGTGCCAGCAGCTCCCTCGGGAATGGGGAGACCCAGTACTTC. Translating it yields CASSSLGNGETQYF.

The V call is TRBV27, the J call TRBJ2-3, with D unresolved. This CDR3 has 16 residues. The germline V and J ends were trimmed by 3 bases and 0 bases, with 13 bases remaining between them. Germline V CDR1 and CDR2: MNHEY, SMNVEV (reference sequence). The CDR3 is CASSFTQATSTDTQYF. In DNA form, the CDR3 reads TGTGCCAGCAGTTTCACCCAGGCCACTAGCACAGATACGCAGTATTTT.

V is TRBV4-3 and J is TRBJ2-1; the match to TRBD1 covers 10 bases. Germline CDR1 LGHNA, CDR2 YSLEER. The CDR3 contains 15 residues. The J segment lost 9 bases and the V segment lost 0 bases, leaving 5 bases of the junction unmatched. CDR3: CASSQDWGQGLEQFF. CDR3 DNA: TGCGCCAGCAGCCAAGATTGGGGACAGGGGCTTGAGCAGTTCTTC.

The J gene is TRBJ2-5, the V gene TRBV5-6; possible D gene TRBD2, 5 bases. The CDR3 runs to 17 residues. Deletions cut 2 bases from V and 2 bases from J, with 19 bases between. CDR1 is SGHDT, CDR2 YYEEEE, per germline. CDR3 protein: CASSFHATSPKQETQYF. The DNA of the CDR3 is TGTGCCAGCAGCTTTCATGCTACTAGTCCGAAACAAGAGACCCAGTACTTC. Full variable domain (remainder filled in from reference TRBV5-6 and TRBJ2-5): DAGVTQSPTHLIKTRGQQVTLRCSPKSGHDTVSWYQQALGQGPQFIFQYYEEEERQRGNFPDRFSGHQFPNYSSELNVNALLLGDSALYLCASSFHATSPKQETQYFGPGTRLLVL.

The rearrangement links TRBV19 to TRBJ1-5; tentative D call: TRBD1 (5 bases). The germline V gene encodes CDR1 LNHDA and CDR2 SQIVND (reference sequence). V lost 7 bases, J lost 6 bases, and 10 bases lay in between. CDR3 size: 12 residues. The CDR3 nucleotides are TGTGCCAGTACGGGGGGAGGTCAGCCCCAGCATTTT. It is translated as CASTGGGQPQHF.

The chain links TRBV28 to TRBJ2-3, with a tentative D call TRBD2 (7 bases). CDR3 length: 16 residues. The V end was cut by 5 bases, the J end by 4 bases, with 19 bases between. CDR1 and CDR2 (germline): MDHEN, SYDVKM. The CDR3 loop is CASSVAGAVGSDTQYF. In DNA form, the CDR3 reads TGTGCCAGCAGTGTCGCGGGGGCGGTGGGCTCAGATACGCAGTATTTT.

V gene TRBV7-9 combines with J gene TRBJ1-6; D is uncertain. The V end was cut by 4 bases, the J end by 6 bases, with 16 bases between. CDR3 length: 16 residues. The germline V gene encodes CDR1 SEHNR and CDR2 FQNEAQ (reference sequence). CDR3 amino acids: CASSSTDRFFNSPLHF. DNA of the CDR3: TGTGCCAGCAGCTCCACAGACCGTTTCTTTAATTCACCCCTCCACTTT.

The chain couples TRBV23-1 to TRBJ2-4, with 13 bases fitting TRBD2. TRBV23-1 is an open reading frame, and its role is uncertain. CDR3 length equals 19 residues. The V and J ends lost 4 bases and 1 base, in that order; junction bases with no gene match: 10. This CDR3 is CASSPGLAGAPFAKNIQYF. Here the CDR3 DNA reads TGCGCCAGCAGTCCTGGACTAGCGGGAGCGCCCTTTGCCAAAAACATTCAGTACTTC.

This clone was found a few times. The V and J genes are TRBV4-3 and TRBJ2-1; tentative D call: TRBD2 (5 bases). V was clipped by 0 bases and J by 6 bases, with 15 bases between them. Germline CDR1 and CDR2: LGHNA and YSLEER. The CDR3 consists of 16 residues. The CDR3 DNA reads as TGCGCCAGCAGCCAAGACCCAGAGGGCAGGACCAATGAGCAGTTCTTC. Its translation is CASSQDPEGRTNEQFF.

The chain uses TRBV15 and TRBJ2-5, with TRBD2 matching over 8 bases. V lost 2 bases, J lost 4 bases, and 6 bases stayed unmatched. The CDR3 covers 15 residues. Per the germline V gene, CDR1 is LNHNV and CDR2 is YYDKDF (reference sequence). The CDR3 region has the DNA TGTGCCACCAGCAGACCCCGGGAGGGGGGAGAGACCCAGTACTTC. Its translation is CATSRPREGGETQYF.

The chain uses TRBV19 and TRBJ2-1; TRBD2 matches 12 bases. The junction had 7 bases not matched to a gene; V was cut back by 5 bases and J by 8 bases. CDR3 size: 15 residues. From germline, CDR1 is LNHDA and CDR2 SQIVND (reference sequence). The CDR3 nucleotides are TGTGCCAGTAGTCCGAGACTAGCGGGAGAGGATGAGCAGTTCTTC. Its protein is CASSPRLAGEDEQFF.